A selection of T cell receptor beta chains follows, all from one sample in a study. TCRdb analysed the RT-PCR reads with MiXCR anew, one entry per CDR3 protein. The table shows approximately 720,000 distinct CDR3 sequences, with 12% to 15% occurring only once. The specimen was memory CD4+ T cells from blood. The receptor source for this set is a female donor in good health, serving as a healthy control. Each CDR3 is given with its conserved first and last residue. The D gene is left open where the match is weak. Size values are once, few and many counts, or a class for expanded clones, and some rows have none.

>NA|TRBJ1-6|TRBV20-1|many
CSARSGTPNSPLHF
TGCAGTGCTAGATCTGGGACCCCTAATTCACCCCTCCACTTT
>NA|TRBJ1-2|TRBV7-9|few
CASRAGGNYGYTF
TGTGCCAGCAGGGCGGGGGGTAACTATGGCTACACCTTC
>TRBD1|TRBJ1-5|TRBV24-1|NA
CATSIGTGSNQPQHF
TGTGCCACCAGTATTGGGACAGGGTCCAATCAGCCCCAGCATTTT
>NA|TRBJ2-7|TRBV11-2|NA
CASSLDLASANSYF
TGTGCCAGCAGCTTAGATCTGGCCAGCGCCAACTCGTACTTC
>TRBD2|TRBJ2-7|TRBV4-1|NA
CASSQDRAVSGFTYEQYF
TGCGCCAGCAGCCAAGATCGAGCCGTTAGCGGGTTCACCTACGAGCAGTACTTC
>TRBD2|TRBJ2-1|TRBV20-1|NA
CSAQRGGYNEQFF
TGCAGTGCCCAGCGGGGGGGATACAATGAGCAGTTCTTC
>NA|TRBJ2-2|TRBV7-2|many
CASSAQGGELFF
TGTGCCAGCAGCGCACAGGGTGGGGAGCTGTTTTTT
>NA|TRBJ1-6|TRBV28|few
CASSPLHSPLHF
TGTGCCAGCAGTCCCCTACATTCACCCCTCCACTTT
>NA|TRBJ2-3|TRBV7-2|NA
CASSLLAIRTDTQYF
TGTGCCAGCAGTCTGTTAGCGATACGCACAGATACGCAGTATTTT
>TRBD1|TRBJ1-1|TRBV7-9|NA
CASSAVPGRQAGGNTKAFF
TGTGCCAGCAGCGCAGTTCCCGGGAGGCAGGCAGGGGGGAACACTAAAGCTTTCTTT
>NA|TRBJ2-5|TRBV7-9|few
CASGRVAVQETQYF
TGTGCCAGCGGCCGTGTGGCGGTCCAAGAGACCCAGTACTTC
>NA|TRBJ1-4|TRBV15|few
CATSRGGPSEKLFF
TGTGCCACCAGCAGAGGTGGACCCTCTGAAAAACTGTTTTTT
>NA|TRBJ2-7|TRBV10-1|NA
CASSESRGVHEQYF
TGCGCCAGCAGTGAATCCAGGGGAGTCCACGAGCAGTACTTC
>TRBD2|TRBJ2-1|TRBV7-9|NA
CASSARASGSDNEQFF
TGTGCCAGCAGCGCCAGGGCTAGCGGGAGCGACAATGAGCAGTTCTTC
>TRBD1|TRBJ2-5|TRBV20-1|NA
CSARPNPGQGAGETQYF
TGCAGTGCTAGACCTAATCCGGGACAGGGGGCAGGGGAGACCCAGTACTTC
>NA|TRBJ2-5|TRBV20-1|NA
CSATSHGGGETQYF
TGCAGTGCCACCTCACACGGGGGCGGCGAGACCCAGTACTTC
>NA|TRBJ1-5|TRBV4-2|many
CASSQDVNSNQPQHF
TGTGCCAGCAGCCAAGATGTAAATAGCAATCAGCCCCAGCATTTT
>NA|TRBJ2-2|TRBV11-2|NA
CASSLDRRTGELFF
TGTGCCAGCAGCTTAGATCGGAGGACCGGGGAGCTGTTTTTT
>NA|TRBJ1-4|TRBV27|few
CASSLSGLGREKLFF
TGTGCCAGCAGTTTATCCGGCTTGGGAAGAGAAAAACTGTTTTTT
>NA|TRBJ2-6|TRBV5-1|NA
CASSEGPQTGANVLTF
TGCGCCAGCAGCGAGGGACCCCAGACTGGGGCCAACGTCCTGACTTTC
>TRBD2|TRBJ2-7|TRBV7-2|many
CASSLASGRDEQYF
TGTGCCAGCAGCTTAGCTAGCGGGAGGGACGAGCAGTACTTC
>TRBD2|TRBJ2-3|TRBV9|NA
CASSAGGLTSSSTDTQYF
TGTGCCAGCAGCGCAGGAGGTTTGACTAGCAGTAGCACAGATACGCAGTATTTT
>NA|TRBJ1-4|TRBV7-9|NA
CASSLGEAKLFF
TGTGCCAGCAGCTTAGGGGAGGCAAAACTGTTTTTT
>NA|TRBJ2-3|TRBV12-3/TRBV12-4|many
CASTSAFLTRTDTQYF
TGTGCCAGCACCTCTGCCTTCCTCACCCGCACAGATACGCAGTATTTT
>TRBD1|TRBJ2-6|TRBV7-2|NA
CASSLKTGVDNVLTF
TGTGCCAGCAGCTTGAAGACAGGGGTGGATAACGTCCTGACTTTC
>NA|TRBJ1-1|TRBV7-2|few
CASSMTALNTEAFF
TGTGCCAGCAGCATGACAGCTCTGAACACTGAAGCTTTCTTT
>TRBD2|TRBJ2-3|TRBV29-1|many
CSVVGGLAGVSTDTQYF
TGCAGCGTTGTGGGGGGGTTGGCGGGGGTTAGCACAGATACGCAGTATTTT
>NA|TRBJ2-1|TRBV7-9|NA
CAEGGRPSSYNEQFF
TGTGCCGAAGGGGGAAGGCCGAGCTCCTACAATGAGCAGTTCTTC
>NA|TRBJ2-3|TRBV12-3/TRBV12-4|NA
CASSPPMPSTDTQYF
TGTGCCAGCAGTCCCCCCATGCCTAGCACAGATACGCAGTATTTT
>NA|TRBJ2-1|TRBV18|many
CASSPTQGAGFVNEQFF
TGTGCCAGCTCGCCGACCCAGGGTGCGGGATTTGTCAATGAGCAGTTCTTC
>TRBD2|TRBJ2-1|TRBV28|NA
CASSIRGGTWDEQFF
TGTGCCAGCAGTATTCGGGGGGGCACGTGGGATGAGCAGTTCTTC
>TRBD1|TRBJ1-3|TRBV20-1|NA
CSAPAWTGGSGNTIYF
TGCAGTGCTCCTGCCTGGACAGGGGGCTCTGGAAACACCATATATTTT
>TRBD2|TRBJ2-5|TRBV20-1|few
CSATTSGGYLQETQYF
TGCAGTGCAACTACTAGCGGGGGTTACCTCCAAGAGACCCAGTACTTC
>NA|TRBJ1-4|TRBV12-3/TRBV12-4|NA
CASRESPGGEKLFF
TGTGCCAGCAGGGAAAGCCCGGGGGGAGAAAAACTGTTTTTT
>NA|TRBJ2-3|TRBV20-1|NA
CSANPRDRVTDTQYF
TGCAGTGCTAACCCCCGGGACCGCGTCACAGATACGCAGTATTTT
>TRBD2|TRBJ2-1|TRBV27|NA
CASSKPLADNKQFF
TGTGCCAGCAGCAAACCGCTAGCGGACAATAAGCAGTTCTTC
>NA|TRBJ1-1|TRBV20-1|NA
CSARDFGPGVGNTEAFF
TGCAGTGCTAGAGACTTTGGCCCGGGAGTTGGGAACACTGAAGCTTTCTTT
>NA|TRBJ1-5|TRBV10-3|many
CAIRTDNQPQHF
TGTGCCATCAGGACAGATAATCAGCCCCAGCATTTT
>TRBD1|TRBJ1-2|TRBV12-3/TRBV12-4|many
CASSPRPGTAPRGYGYTF
TGTGCCAGCAGTCCACGACCTGGGACAGCCCCGCGGGGCTATGGCTACACCTTC
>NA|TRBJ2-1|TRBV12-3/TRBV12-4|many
CASSQTSSYNEQFF
TGTGCCAGCAGCCAGACTAGCTCCTACAATGAGCAGTTCTTC
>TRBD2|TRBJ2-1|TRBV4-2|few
CASSQVGGDAYNEQFF
TGTGCCAGCAGCCAAGTTGGGGGGGACGCCTACAATGAGCAGTTCTTC
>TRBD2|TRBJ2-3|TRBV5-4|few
CASSKDTSGYTDTQYF
TGTGCCAGCAGCAAAGATACTAGCGGCTACACAGATACGCAGTATTTT
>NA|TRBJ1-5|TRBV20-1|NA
CSAGRTNSNQPQHF
TGCAGTGCTGGGAGGACAAATAGCAATCAGCCCCAGCATTTT
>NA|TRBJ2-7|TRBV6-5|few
CASSYSVTSEQYF
TGTGCCAGCAGTTACTCCGTGACTAGCGAGCAGTACTTC
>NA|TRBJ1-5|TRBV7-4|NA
CASSHHYALCSNQPQHF
TGTGCCAGCAGCCATCACTACGCACTGTGTAGCAATCAGCCCCAGCATTTT
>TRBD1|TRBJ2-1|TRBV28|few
CASRPTGVQNEQFF
TGTGCCAGCAGACCGACAGGGGTCCAAAATGAGCAGTTCTTC
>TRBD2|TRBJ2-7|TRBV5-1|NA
CASSERTSGDLNEQYF
TGCGCCAGCAGCGAAAGGACTAGCGGGGACCTTAACGAGCAGTACTTC
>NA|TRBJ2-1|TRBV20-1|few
CSATSLATYSYNEQFF
TGCAGTGCCACCTCGCTAGCGACCTACTCCTACAATGAGCAGTTCTTC
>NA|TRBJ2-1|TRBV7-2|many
CASIRGTSGSNEQFF
TGTGCCAGCATTCGTGGGACCTCAGGCTCCAATGAGCAGTTCTTC
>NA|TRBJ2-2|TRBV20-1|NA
CSAPVPGEGTGELFF
TGCAGTGCTCCTGTTCCGGGAGAGGGCACCGGGGAGCTGTTTTTT
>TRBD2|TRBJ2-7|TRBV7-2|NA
CASSLGTSPYEQYF
TGTGCCAGCAGCTTAGGGACTAGCCCCTACGAGCAGTACTTC
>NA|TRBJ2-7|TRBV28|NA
CASSLHGASSYEQYF
TGTGCCAGCAGTTTACACGGGGCCAGCTCCTACGAGCAGTACTTC
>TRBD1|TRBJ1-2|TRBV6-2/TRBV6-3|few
CASSKTGGVIDGYTF
TGTGCCAGCAGCAAAACAGGGGGCGTTATCGATGGCTACACCTTC